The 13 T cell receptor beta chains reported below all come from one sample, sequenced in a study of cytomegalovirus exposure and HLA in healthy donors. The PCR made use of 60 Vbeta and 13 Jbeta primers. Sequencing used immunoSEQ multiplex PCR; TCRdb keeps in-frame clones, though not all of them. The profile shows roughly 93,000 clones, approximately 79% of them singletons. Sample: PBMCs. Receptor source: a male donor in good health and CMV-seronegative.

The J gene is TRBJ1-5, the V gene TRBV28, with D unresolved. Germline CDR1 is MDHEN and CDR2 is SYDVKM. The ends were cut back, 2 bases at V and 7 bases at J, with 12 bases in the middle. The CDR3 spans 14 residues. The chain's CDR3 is CASSLGPTTQPQHF. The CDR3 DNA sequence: TGTGCCAGCAGTTTAGGTCCTACCACCCAGCCCCAGCATTTT.

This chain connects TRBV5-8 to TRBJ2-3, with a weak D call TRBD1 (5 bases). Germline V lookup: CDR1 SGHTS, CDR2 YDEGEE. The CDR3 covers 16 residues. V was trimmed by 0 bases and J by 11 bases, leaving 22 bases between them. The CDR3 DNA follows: TGTGCCAGCAGCTTGGTCGTCACAGGAGCCGTATCATGGCAGTATTTT. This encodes CASSLVVTGAVSWQYF.

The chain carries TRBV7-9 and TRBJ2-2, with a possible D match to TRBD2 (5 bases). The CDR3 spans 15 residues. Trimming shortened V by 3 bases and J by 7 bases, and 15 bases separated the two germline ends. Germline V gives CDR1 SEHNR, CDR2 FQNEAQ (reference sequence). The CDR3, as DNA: TGTGCCAGCAGCTTGAGTCGAGGGCCCGGCGGGGAGCTGTTTTTT. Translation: CASSLSRGPGGELFF.

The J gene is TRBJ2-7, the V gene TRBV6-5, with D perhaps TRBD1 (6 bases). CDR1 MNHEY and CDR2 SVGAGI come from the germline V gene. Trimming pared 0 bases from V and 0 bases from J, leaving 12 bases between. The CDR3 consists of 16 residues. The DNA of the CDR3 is TGTGCCAGCAGTTACTCATCCCGGGACATCTCCTACGAGCAGTACTTC. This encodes CASSYSSRDISYEQYF.

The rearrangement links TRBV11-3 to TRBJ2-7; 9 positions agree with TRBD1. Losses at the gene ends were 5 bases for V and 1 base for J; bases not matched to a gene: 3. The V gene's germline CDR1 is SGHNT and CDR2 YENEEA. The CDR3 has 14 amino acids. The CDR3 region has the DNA TGTGCCAGCAGCCCCGGACAGGGGTCCTACGAGCAGTACTTC. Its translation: CASSPGQGSYEQYF.

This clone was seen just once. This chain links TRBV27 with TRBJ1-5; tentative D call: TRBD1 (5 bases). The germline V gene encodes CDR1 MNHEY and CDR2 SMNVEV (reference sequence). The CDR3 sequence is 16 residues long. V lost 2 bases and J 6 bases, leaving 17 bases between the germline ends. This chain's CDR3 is CASSLASGRESQPQHF. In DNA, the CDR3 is TGTGCCAGCAGTTTAGCATCAGGGAGGGAGAGTCAGCCCCAGCATTTT.

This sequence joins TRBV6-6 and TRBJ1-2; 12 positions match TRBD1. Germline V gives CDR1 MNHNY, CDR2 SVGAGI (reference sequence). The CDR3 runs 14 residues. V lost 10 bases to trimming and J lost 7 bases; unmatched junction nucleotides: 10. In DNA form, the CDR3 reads TGTGCCACCATGCCGGGACAGGGGGCGTCTGGCTACACCTTC. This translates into CATMPGQGASGYTF.

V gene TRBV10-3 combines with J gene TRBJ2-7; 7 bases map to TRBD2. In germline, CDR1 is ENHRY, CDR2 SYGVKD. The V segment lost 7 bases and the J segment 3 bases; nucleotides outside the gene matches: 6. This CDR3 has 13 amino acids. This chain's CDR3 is CAIMGRGFYEQYF. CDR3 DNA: TGTGCCATCATGGGGCGGGGGTTCTACGAGCAGTACTTC.

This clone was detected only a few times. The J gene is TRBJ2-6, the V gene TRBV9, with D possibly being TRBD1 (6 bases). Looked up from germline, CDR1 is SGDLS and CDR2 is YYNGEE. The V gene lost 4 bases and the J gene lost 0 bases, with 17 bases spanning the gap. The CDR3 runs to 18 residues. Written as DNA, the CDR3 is TGTGCCAGCAGCTTCCAGGGGAACATTCTCTCTGGGGCCAACGTCCTGACTTTC. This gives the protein CASSFQGNILSGANVLTF.

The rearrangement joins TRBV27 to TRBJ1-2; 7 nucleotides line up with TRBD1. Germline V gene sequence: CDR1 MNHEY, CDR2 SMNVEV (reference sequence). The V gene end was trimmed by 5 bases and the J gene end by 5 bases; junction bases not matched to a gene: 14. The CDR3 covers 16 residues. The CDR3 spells CASSRGGAGGWYGYTF. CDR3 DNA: TGTGCCAGCAGTCGCGGGGGGGCAGGGGGTTGGTATGGCTACACCTTC.

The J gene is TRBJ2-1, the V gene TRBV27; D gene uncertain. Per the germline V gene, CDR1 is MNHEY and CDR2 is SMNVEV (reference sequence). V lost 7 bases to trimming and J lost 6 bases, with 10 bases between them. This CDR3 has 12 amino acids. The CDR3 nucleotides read TGTGCCAGCACAACAGCCGGCAATGAGCAGTTCTTC. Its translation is CASTTAGNEQFF.

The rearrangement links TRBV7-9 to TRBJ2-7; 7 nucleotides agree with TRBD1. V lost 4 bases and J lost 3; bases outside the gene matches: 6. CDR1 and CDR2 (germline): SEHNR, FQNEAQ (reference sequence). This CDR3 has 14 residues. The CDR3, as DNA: TGTGCCAGCAGCTCTGGGACAGAGGGCTACGAGCAGTACTTC. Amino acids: CASSSGTEGYEQYF.

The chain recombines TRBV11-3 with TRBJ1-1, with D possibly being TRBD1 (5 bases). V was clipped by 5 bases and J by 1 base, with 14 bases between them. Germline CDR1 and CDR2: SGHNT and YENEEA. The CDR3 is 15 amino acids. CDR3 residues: CASSRFRGENTEAFF. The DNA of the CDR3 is TGTGCCAGCAGCCGATTCCGGGGGGAGAACACTGAAGCTTTCTTT.